This T cell receptor beta chain was captured by sequencing in a study of response to subunit inactivated influenza vaccine. Findings and limits, study-wide: Few additional T cells are recruited per seasonal influenza vaccination, authors suggested.

TCRdb reprocessed the RT-PCR reads via MiXCR and lists one record per CDR3 protein. This sample has 450,000 to 600,000 distinct CDR3 sequences, with approximately 7.7% found just once. Germline values: CDR1 MNHEY, CDR2 SMNVEV (reference sequence). Germline trimming cut 6 bases from V and 6 bases from J; bases unmatched to any gene: 4. The CDR3 loop spans 14 amino acids. A word on this clonotype: Its antigen is still unknown.

The sequenced sample was PBMCs from blood, obtained about 24 months after vaccination. This chain links TRBV27 with TRBJ2-1; 11 nucleotides match TRBD1. The clonotype originates from a man aged 50 to 69 who received an inactivated influenza vaccine. CDR3 in amino acids: CASSGDRGGNEQFF. The CDR3 DNA reads TGTGCCAGCAGCGGGGACAGGGGGGGCAATGAGCAGTTCTTC.